Included here is one TCR beta chain sequence, with context. These data originate in a study of T-cell reconstitution after alpha-beta-depleted transplantation in children. Preparing the TCRbeta library involved the use of unique molecular identifiers. One entry per CDR3 protein, called by TCRdb with MiXCR from the PCR reads. This sample yields about 610,000 distinct CDR3 sequences, of which approximately 10% are seen a single time; roughly 4% belongs to the top ten. The material sequenced was PBMCs from the stem cell graft donor, taken from the stem cell graft. This receptor was identified in a human donor who donated a stem cell graft to a child with acute myeloid leukemia.

The CDR3 DNA sequence: TGTGCCAGCAGCTCGACTAGCGGGAGAACCTACAATGAGCAGTTCTTC. Its protein product is CASSSTSGRTYNEQFF. The chain carries TRBV7-9 and TRBJ2-1; TRBD2 matches at 12 bases. Looked up from germline, CDR1 is SEHNR and CDR2 is FQNEAQ (reference sequence). The J segment lost 2 bases and the V segment lost 4 bases, leaving 3 bases of the junction unmatched. The CDR3 is 16 amino acids.